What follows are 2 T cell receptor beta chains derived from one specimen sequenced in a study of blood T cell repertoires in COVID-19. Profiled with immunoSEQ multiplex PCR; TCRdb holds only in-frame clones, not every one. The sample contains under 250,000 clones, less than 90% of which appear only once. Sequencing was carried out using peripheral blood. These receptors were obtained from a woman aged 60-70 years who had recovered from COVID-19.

This CDR3 is CAWMDRARGYYGYTF. The DNA of the CDR3 is TGTGCCTGGATGGACAGGGCTCGTGGGTATTATGGCTACACCTTC. The chain uses TRBV30 and TRBJ1-2; 8 bases fit TRBD1. Germline V gives CDR1 GTSNPN, CDR2 SVGIG (reference sequence). This CDR3 is 15 amino acids long. V trimming: 4 bases; J trimming: 5 bases; junction bases outside the gene matches: 12.

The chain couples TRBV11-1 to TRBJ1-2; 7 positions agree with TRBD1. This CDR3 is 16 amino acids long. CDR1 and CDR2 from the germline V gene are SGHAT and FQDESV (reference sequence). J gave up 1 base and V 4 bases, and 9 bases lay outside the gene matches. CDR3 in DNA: TGTGCCAGCAGCTCTCACCTGGACAGGAGTAACTATGGCTACACCTTC. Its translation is CASSSHLDRSNYGYTF.